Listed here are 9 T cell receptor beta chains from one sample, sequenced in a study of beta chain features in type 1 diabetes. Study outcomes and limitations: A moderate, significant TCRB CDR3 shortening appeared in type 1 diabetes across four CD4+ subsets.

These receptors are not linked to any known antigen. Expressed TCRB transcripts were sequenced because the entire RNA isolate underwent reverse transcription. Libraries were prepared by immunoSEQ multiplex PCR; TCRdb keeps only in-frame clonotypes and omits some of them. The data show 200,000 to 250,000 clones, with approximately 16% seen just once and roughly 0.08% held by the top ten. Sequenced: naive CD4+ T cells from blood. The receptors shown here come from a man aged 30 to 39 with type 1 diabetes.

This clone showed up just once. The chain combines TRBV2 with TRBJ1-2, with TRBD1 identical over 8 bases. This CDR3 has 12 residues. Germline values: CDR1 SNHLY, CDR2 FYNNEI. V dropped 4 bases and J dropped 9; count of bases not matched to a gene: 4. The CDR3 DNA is TGTGCCAGCAGTGCGACAGGGGCGAGCTACACCTTC. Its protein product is CASSATGASYTF.

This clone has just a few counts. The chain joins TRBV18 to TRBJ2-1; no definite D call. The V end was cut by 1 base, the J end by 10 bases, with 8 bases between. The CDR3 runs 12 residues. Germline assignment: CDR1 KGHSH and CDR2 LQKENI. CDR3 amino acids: CASSPQGYEQFF. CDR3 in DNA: TGTGCCAGCTCACCACAGGGTTACGAGCAGTTCTTC.

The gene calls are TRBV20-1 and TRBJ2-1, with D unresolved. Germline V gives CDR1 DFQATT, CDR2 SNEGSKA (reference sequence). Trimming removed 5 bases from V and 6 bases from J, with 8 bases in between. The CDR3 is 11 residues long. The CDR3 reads CSAPRLNEQFF. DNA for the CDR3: TGCAGTGCTCCCCGGCTCAATGAGCAGTTCTTC.

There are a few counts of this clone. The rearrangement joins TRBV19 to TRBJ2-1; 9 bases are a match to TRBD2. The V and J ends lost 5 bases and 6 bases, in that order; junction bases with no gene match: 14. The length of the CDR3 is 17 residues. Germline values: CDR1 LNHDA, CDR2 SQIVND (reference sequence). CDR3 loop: CASSPGLASTRGNEQFF. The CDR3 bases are TGTGCCAGTAGTCCCGGACTAGCGTCAACAAGGGGCAATGAGCAGTTCTTC. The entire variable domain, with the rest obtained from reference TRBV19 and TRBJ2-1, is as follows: DGGITQSPKYLFRKEGQNVTLSCEQNLNHDAMYWYRQDPGQGLRLIYYSQIVNDFQKGDIAEGYSVSREKKESFPLTVTSAQKNPTAFYLCASSPGLASTRGNEQFFGPGTRLTVL.

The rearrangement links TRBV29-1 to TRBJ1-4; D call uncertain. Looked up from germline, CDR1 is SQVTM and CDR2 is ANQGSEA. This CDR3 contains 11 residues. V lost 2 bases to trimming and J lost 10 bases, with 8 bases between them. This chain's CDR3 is CSVEWDGKLFF. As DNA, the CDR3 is TGCAGCGTTGAATGGGATGGAAAACTGTTTTTT. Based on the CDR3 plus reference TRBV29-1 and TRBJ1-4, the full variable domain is SAVISQKPSRDICQRGTSLTIQCQVDSQVTMMFWYRQQPGQSLTLIATANQGSEATYESGFVIDKFPISRPNLTFSTLTVSNMSPEDSSIYLCSVEWDGKLFFGSGTQLSVL.

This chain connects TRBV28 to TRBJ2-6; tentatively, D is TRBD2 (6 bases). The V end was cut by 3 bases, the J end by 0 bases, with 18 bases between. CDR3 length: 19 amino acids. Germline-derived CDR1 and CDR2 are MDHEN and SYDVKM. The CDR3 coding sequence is TGTGCCAGCAGTTTTATGCCCGTGCAGGGAGGCTCTGGGGCCAACGTCCTGACTTTC. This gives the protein CASSFMPVQGGSGANVLTF.

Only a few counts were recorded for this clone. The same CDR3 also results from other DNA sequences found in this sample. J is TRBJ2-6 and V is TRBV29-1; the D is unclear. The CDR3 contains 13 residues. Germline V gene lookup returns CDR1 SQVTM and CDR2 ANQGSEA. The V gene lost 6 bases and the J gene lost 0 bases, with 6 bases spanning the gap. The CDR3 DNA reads TGCAGCGTAGTCGGCTCTGGGGCCAACGTCCTGACTTTC. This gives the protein CSVVGSGANVLTF. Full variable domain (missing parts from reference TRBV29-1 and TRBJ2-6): SAVISQKPSRDICQRGTSLTIQCQVDSQVTMMFWYRQQPGQSLTLIATANQGSEATYESGFVIDKFPISRPNLTFSTLTVSNMSPEDSSIYLCSVVGSGANVLTFGAGSRLTVL.

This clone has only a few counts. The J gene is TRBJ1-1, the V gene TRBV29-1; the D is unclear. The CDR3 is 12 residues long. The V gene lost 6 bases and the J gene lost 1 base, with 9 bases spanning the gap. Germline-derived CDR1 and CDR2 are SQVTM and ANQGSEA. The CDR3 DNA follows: TGCAGCGTCGGAAGACAGAACACTGAAGCTTTCTTT. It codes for CSVGRQNTEAFF.

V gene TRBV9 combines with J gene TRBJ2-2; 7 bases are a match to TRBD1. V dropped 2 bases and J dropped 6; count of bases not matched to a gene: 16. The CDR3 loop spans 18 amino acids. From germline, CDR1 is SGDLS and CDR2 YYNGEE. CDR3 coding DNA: TGTGCCAGCAGCGTGTCCACAGGGGCGAGGACCGGGGCCGGGGAGCTGTTTTTT. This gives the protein CASSVSTGARTGAGELFF.